One sample yielded the 2 T cell receptor beta chains listed below, sequenced in a study of post-analysis software for immune sequencing data. cDNA libraries of TCR beta carried unique molecular identifiers. TCRdb independently ran MiXCR on the PCR reads; one entry per CDR3 protein. The table includes around 700,000 distinct CDR3 sequences, roughly three fifths detected once. Their antigens are not known. Findings of the study overall: About five TRBV segments occurring more often in patients than controls included TRBV5-6, TRBV5-1 and TRBV20-1.

Input material: blood. The receptors were gathered from a girl aged 2-10 years with multiple sclerosis.

CDR3 sequence reads: CSASPMGRGDGYTF. The CDR3 DNA reads as TGCAGTGCCTCACCTATGGGCAGGGGGGATGGCTACACCTTC. J is TRBJ1-2 and V is TRBV20-1; 7 bases match TRBD1. The CDR3 contains 14 residues. CDR1 is DFQATT and CDR2 is SNEGSKA in the germline V gene (reference sequence). The ends lost 6 bases at V and 6 bases at J; junction bases unmatched: 13.

The gene calls are TRBV29-1 and TRBJ2-5; D may be TRBD2 (5 bases). This CDR3 is 14 amino acids long. V dropped 4 bases and J dropped 4 bases, with 16 bases sitting between them. Germline V CDR1 and CDR2: SQVTM, ANQGSEA. The CDR3 sequence is CSVVATLTGETQYF. DNA of the CDR3: TGCAGCGTTGTAGCGACTTTGACTGGAGAGACCCAGTACTTC.